This section outlines one TCR beta chain sequence together with its context. The antigen remains unidentified. This record belongs to a study of cytomegalovirus exposure and HLA in healthy donors. About the study: Ancestry clustering placed roughly four fifths of roughly 410 genotyped donors in the Caucasian-associated cluster.

Points from the study as a whole: According to a later analysis, donors in an Asian-associated ancestry cluster reportedly had fewer N-insertions than the approximately 670-donor mean.

With V trimmed by 0 bases and J by 7 bases, 9 bases remained unmatched. CDR3 length equals 16 residues. Germline CDR1 reads SGHDT; CDR2 reads YYEEEE. The study ran its PCR with 60 Vbeta and 13 Jbeta primers. Libraries were prepared by immunoSEQ multiplex PCR; TCRdb keeps only in-frame clonotypes and omits some of them. The data show about 160,000 clones, under 80% seen once. J is TRBJ2-3 and V is TRBV5-6; TRBD2 aligns across 9 bases. The sequencing sample was made of PBMCs. This clonotype was sampled from a young woman in good health and CMV-seronegative. The CDR3 region is CASSLVSRGGSNTQYF. CDR3 DNA: TGTGCCAGCAGCTTGGTCTCGCGGGGGGGCTCAAATACGCAGTATTTT.